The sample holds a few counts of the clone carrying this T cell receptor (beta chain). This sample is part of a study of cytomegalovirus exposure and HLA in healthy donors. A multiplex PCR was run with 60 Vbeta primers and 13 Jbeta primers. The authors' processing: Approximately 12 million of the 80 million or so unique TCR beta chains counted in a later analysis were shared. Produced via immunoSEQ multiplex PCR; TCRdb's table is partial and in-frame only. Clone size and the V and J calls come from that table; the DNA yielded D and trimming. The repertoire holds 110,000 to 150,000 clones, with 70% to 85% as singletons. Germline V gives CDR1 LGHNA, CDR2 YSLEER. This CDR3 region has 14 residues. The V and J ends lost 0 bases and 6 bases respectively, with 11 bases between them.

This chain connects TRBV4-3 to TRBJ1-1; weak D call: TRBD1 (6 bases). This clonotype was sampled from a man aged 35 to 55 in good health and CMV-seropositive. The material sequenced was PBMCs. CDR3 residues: CASSQDGGPAEAFF. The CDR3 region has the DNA TGCGCCAGCAGCCAAGATGGGGGCCCCGCTGAAGCTTTCTTT.